Listed below are T cell receptor beta chains from one sample, sequenced in a study of blood T cell repertoires in COVID-19. The table came from immunoSEQ multiplex PCR; TCRdb's copy has only in-frame clones and leaves some out. The repertoire holds 250,000 to 350,000 clones, with about 87% as singletons. Sequenced input: PBMCs or T cells enriched from blood (not recorded which). The receptors come from a woman in her 30s who had recovered from COVID-19. CDR3s include the opening cysteine and the closing phenylalanine or tryptophan. The D gene is left open where the match is weak. The listing skips clone size in some rows; elsewhere it reads once, few, many or a size class.

v_call	d_call	clone_size	j_call	cdr3_aa	cdr3_nt
TRBV5-1	.	.	TRBJ2-5	CASSPAGRGAQETQYF	TGCGCCAGCAGCCCCGCAGGCCGGGGGGCCCAAGAGACCCAGTACTTC
TRBV28	.	.	TRBJ2-5	CAAQGGETQYF	TGTGCCGCACAGGGTGGGGAGACCCAGTACTTC
TRBV19	.	.	TRBJ2-1	CASRTLAGSYNEQFF	TGTGCCAGTAGAACCCTCGCGGGGTCCTACAATGAGCAGTTCTTC
TRBV6-5	.	.	TRBJ2-3	CASSFDRRSTDTQYF	TGTGCCAGCAGTTTCGACAGGCGGAGCACAGATACGCAGTATTTT
TRBV2	.	.	TRBJ2-3	CASGENTQYF	TGTGCCAGCGGGGAGAATACGCAGTATTTT
TRBV29-1	TRBD1	.	TRBJ1-3	CSVRQGGTPGNTIYF	TGCAGCGTCCGACAGGGAGGAACCCCTGGAAACACCATATATTTT
TRBV24-1	TRBD1	.	TRBJ2-1	CATSDWIGTDIPEQFF	TGTGCCACCAGTGATTGGATAGGGACAGATATACCAGAGCAGTTCTTC
TRBV6-1	TRBD1	few	TRBJ1-2	CASSATVNRGGWYGYTF	TGTGCCAGCAGTGCAACCGTCAACAGGGGTGGTTGGTATGGCTACACCTTC
TRBV6-5	.	.	TRBJ2-7	CASSPHGMGPSEQYF	TGTGCCAGCAGTCCGCACGGAATGGGCCCGAGCGAGCAGTACTTC
TRBV4-1	.	.	TRBJ1-4	CASSQDGHRANEKLFF	TGCGCCAGCAGCCAAGACGGACATCGTGCTAATGAAAAACTGTTTTTT
TRBV11-3	.	.	TRBJ2-5	CASSLISGETQYF	TGTGCCAGCAGCCTCATCTCGGGGGAGACCCAGTACTTC
TRBV19	.	.	TRBJ1-1	CASSMVGYRSSEAFF	TGTGCCAGTAGTATGGTGGGATACAGGTCTAGTGAAGCTTTCTTT
TRBV10-2	.	.	TRBJ1-1	CASSPGPYTEAFF	TGCGCCAGCTCCCCAGGGCCCTACACTGAAGCTTTCTTT
TRBV19	.	.	TRBJ1-5	CASRGSYSNQPQHF	TGTGCCAGTAGAGGGAGCTATAGCAATCAGCCCCAGCATTTT
TRBV6-7	.	.	TRBJ2-2	CASSHTRGPNTGELFF	TGTGCCAGCAGCCACACAAGGGGCCCTAACACCGGGGAGCTGTTTTTT
TRBV11-2	.	.	TRBJ1-3	CASSLGREFRNTIYF	TGTGCCAGCAGCTTAGGAAGGGAGTTTCGAAACACCATATATTTT
TRBV4-3	TRBD1	.	TRBJ1-4	CASSQVPRGHGEKLFF	TGCGCCAGCAGCCAGGTTCCCAGGGGGCATGGAGAAAAACTGTTTTTT
TRBV6-2/TRBV6-3	.	.	TRBJ1-5	CASSLRRGHQPQHF	TGTGCCAGCAGCCTCCGGAGGGGCCATCAGCCCCAGCATTTT
TRBV13	.	.	TRBJ1-5	CASSLGPSNQPQHF	TGTGCCAGCAGCTTGGGGCCCAGCAATCAGCCCCAGCATTTT
TRBV6-5	TRBD2	.	TRBJ2-3	CASTSAGGATDTQYF	TGTGCCAGCACTTCGGCGGGGGGAGCCACAGATACGCAGTATTTT
TRBV5-4	.	.	TRBJ1-1	CASSSGPPGETEAFF	TGTGCCAGCAGCTCGGGACCGCCGGGGGAAACTGAAGCTTTCTTT
TRBV9	.	few	TRBJ1-3	CASSAHPNSGNTIYF	TGTGCCAGCAGCGCCCATCCTAACTCTGGAAACACCATATATTTT
TRBV19	TRBD2	few	TRBJ2-5	CASSLTAGGEETQYF	TGTGCCAGTAGTCTCACGGCGGGGGGCGAGGAGACCCAGTACTTC
TRBV24-1	.	once	TRBJ2-7	CATSDGDKNEQYF	TGTGCCACCAGTGATGGGGACAAGAACGAGCAGTACTTC
TRBV12-3/TRBV12-4	TRBD2	.	TRBJ2-7	CASSRLASYEQYF	TGTGCCAGCAGCCGACTAGCCTCCTACGAGCAGTACTTC
TRBV2	.	.	TRBJ1-5	CASSDNSNQPQHF	TGTGCCAGCAGTGATAATAGCAATCAGCCCCAGCATTTT
TRBV6-5	TRBD2	.	TRBJ2-1	CASSRTGGGRNEQFF	TGTGCCAGCAGCCGTACCGGGGGGGGGCGGAATGAGCAGTTCTTC
TRBV19	TRBD2	.	TRBJ2-1	CASSIGGRGDNEQFF	TGTGCCAGTAGTATAGGTGGGCGGGGGGACAATGAGCAGTTCTTC
TRBV5-4	.	.	TRBJ1-5	CASSLDNSNQPQHF	TGTGCCAGCAGCTTGGACAATAGCAATCAGCCCCAGCATTTT
TRBV7-9	TRBD1	.	TRBJ1-5	CASSQNTGDQPQHF	TGTGCCAGCAGCCAGAACACAGGGGATCAGCCCCAGCATTTT
TRBV19	TRBD1	.	TRBJ2-7	CASSGQGFRQYF	TGTGCCAGTAGCGGACAGGGTTTTAGGCAGTACTTC
TRBV29-1	.	.	TRBJ2-7	CSVDKGGYEQYF	TGCAGCGTTGATAAAGGGGGCTACGAGCAGTACTTC
TRBV7-9	.	once	TRBJ1-1	CASSSVEGGSNTEAFF	TGTGCCAGCAGCTCGGTCGAGGGAGGTTCGAACACTGAAGCTTTCTTT
TRBV11-2	.	.	TRBJ2-7	CASSLVVSGNSYEQYF	TGTGCCAGCAGCTTAGTAGTCTCCGGGAACTCCTACGAGCAGTACTTC
TRBV28	TRBD1	.	TRBJ1-2	CASSLIGQAVNYGYTF	TGTGCCAGCAGTTTAATTGGACAGGCTGTCAACTATGGCTACACCTTC
TRBV4-2	.	.	TRBJ2-4	CASSQERSLAKNIQYF	TGTGCCAGCAGCCAAGAGCGTTCTCTAGCCAAAAACATTCAGTACTTC
TRBV5-1	.	.	TRBJ2-7	CASRGGTDSYEQYF	TGCGCCAGCAGGGGGGGAACAGACTCCTACGAGCAGTACTTC
TRBV29-1	.	.	TRBJ1-2	CSDLGSNQGFYGYTF	TGCAGCGACCTCGGGTCTAACCAGGGTTTTTATGGCTACACCTTC
TRBV28	TRBD1	.	TRBJ1-2	CASSRGTGYGYTF	TGTGCCAGCAGCCGAGGGACAGGGTACGGCTACACCTTC
TRBV28	TRBD1	.	TRBJ1-4	CASSLGTGFVKKLFF	TGTGCCAGCAGTTTAGGGACAGGGTTTGTCAAAAAACTGTTTTTT
TRBV7-8	TRBD2	.	TRBJ2-7	CASSLDVGLAYEQYF	TGTGCCAGCAGCCTTGACGTCGGACTAGCCTACGAGCAGTACTTC
TRBV5-4	TRBD1	.	TRBJ1-6	CASSNWDRGTSSYNSPLHF	TGTGCCAGCAGCAATTGGGACAGGGGGACTAGCTCCTATAATTCACCCCTCCACTTT
TRBV27	.	few	TRBJ1-4	CASSIRGGRNEKLFF	TGTGCCAGCAGTATTCGGGGGGGGCGGAATGAAAAACTGTTTTTT
TRBV7-2	TRBD2	.	TRBJ2-1	CASSFIAGEAFEQFF	TGTGCCAGCAGCTTCATAGCGGGGGAGGCGTTTGAGCAGTTCTTC
TRBV4-2	TRBD1	.	TRBJ1-3	CASSRAGTGYGNTIYF	TGTGCCAGCAGCCGGGCCGGGACAGGCTATGGAAACACCATATATTTT
TRBV23-1	.	.	TRBJ2-2	CASSHPSRGIFSNTGELFF	TGCGCCAGCAGTCATCCTTCGAGAGGGATCTTTTCAAACACCGGGGAGCTGTTTTTT
TRBV7-2	TRBD2	.	TRBJ2-5	CASSPPDGRGVEETQYF	TGTGCCAGCAGCCCGCCGGACGGCCGGGGGGTTGAAGAGACCCAGTACTTC
TRBV18	TRBD1	.	TRBJ1-5	CASSPGTGGNQPQHF	TGTGCCAGCTCGCCGGGAACAGGGGGCAATCAGCCCCAGCATTTT